These T cell receptor beta chains were read from a single sample in a study of technical replicates of blood from four donors. Method: immunoSEQ multiplex PCR; TCRdb's copy keeps in-frame clones and lacks some. The sample includes around 90,000 clones, roughly 93% seen only once; the top ten take around 0.25%. Sequences were obtained from T cells isolated from PBMCs. The receptor set was obtained from a human donor in good health. Both conserved end residues are part of each CDR3. The D gene is left open where the match is weak. Size is stated for part of the rows, as once, few or many counts, or as a class when the clone is expanded.

v_call: TRBV4-1; d_call: TRBD2; j_call: TRBJ2-1; clone_size: -; cdr3_nt: TGCGCCAGCAGCCAAGTGACTAGCGGGAGGGGCAATGAGCAGTTCTTC; cdr3_aa: CASSQVTSGRGNEQFF
v_call: TRBV6-5; d_call: TRBD1; j_call: TRBJ2-1; clone_size: -; cdr3_nt: TGTGCCAGCAGTTACGAGACAGGGAACAATGAGCAGTTCTTC; cdr3_aa: CASSYETGNNEQFF
v_call: TRBV10-2; d_call: -; j_call: TRBJ1-1; clone_size: -; cdr3_nt: TGCGCCAGCAGTGAGTGGGCCACTGAAGCTTTCTTT; cdr3_aa: CASSEWATEAFF
v_call: TRBV2; d_call: TRBD1; j_call: TRBJ1-5; clone_size: -; cdr3_nt: TGTGCCGCGAGACAGGGAAGCAATCAGCCCCAGCATTTT; cdr3_aa: CAARQGSNQPQHF
v_call: TRBV11-3; d_call: -; j_call: TRBJ2-1; clone_size: -; cdr3_nt: TGTGCCAGCAGCCCCCAGAACCCGGAGAACTACAATGAGCAGTTCTTC; cdr3_aa: CASSPQNPENYNEQFF
v_call: TRBV4-1; d_call: -; j_call: TRBJ1-1; clone_size: -; cdr3_nt: TGCGCCAGCAGCCAAAAAGGGGCAGTAGGTGAAGCTTTCTTT; cdr3_aa: CASSQKGAVGEAFF
v_call: TRBV10-2; d_call: TRBD1; j_call: TRBJ2-7; clone_size: -; cdr3_nt: TGCGCCAGCAGTGATTCGGACAGGACCTCCTACGAGCAGTACTTC; cdr3_aa: CASSDSDRTSYEQYF
v_call: TRBV11-2; d_call: TRBD2; j_call: TRBJ2-1; clone_size: -; cdr3_nt: TGTGCCAGCAGCTCACTAGCGGGAGGCAATGAGCAGTTCTTC; cdr3_aa: CASSSLAGGNEQFF
v_call: TRBV7-9; d_call: TRBD2; j_call: TRBJ2-1; clone_size: -; cdr3_nt: TGTGCCAGCAGCTTAGTAGCGGGACACTCCTACAATGAGCAGTTCTTC; cdr3_aa: CASSLVAGHSYNEQFF
v_call: TRBV19; d_call: TRBD1; j_call: TRBJ2-5; clone_size: -; cdr3_nt: TGTGCCAGTAGTAAAAACAGGGGCGGAGAGACCCAGTACTTC; cdr3_aa: CASSKNRGGETQYF
v_call: TRBV5-6; d_call: -; j_call: TRBJ2-3; clone_size: once; cdr3_nt: TGTGCCAGCAGCTTCGGCTCTAGCGCGCCGCCTCTAACCCAGGATACGCAGTATTTT; cdr3_aa: CASSFGSSAPPLTQDTQYF
v_call: TRBV5-6; d_call: TRBD2; j_call: TRBJ2-7; clone_size: -; cdr3_nt: TGTGCCAGCAGCGGGGGGACTAGCGGACCCACTTCCTACGAGCAGTACTTC; cdr3_aa: CASSGGTSGPTSYEQYF
v_call: TRBV5-4; d_call: TRBD2; j_call: TRBJ2-4; clone_size: -; cdr3_nt: TGTGCCAGCAGCCGAAGCGGGAGGGGGGCCAAAAACATTCAGTACTTC; cdr3_aa: CASSRSGRGAKNIQYF
v_call: TRBV7-9; d_call: -; j_call: TRBJ2-7; clone_size: once; cdr3_nt: TGTGCCAGCAGCTTATCGGGGGAGGCCTACGAGCAGTACTTC; cdr3_aa: CASSLSGEAYEQYF
v_call: TRBV6-6; d_call: TRBD1; j_call: TRBJ2-7; clone_size: -; cdr3_nt: TGTGCCAGCAGGCCCGGGACAGCTTACGAGCAGTACTTC; cdr3_aa: CASRPGTAYEQYF
v_call: TRBV11-3; d_call: TRBD1; j_call: TRBJ1-6; clone_size: -; cdr3_nt: TGTGCCAGCAGCTTAGTGGTAGGGACAGATAATTCACCCCTCCACTTT; cdr3_aa: CASSLVVGTDNSPLHF
v_call: TRBV19; d_call: -; j_call: TRBJ2-7; clone_size: -; cdr3_nt: TGTGCCAGTAGCCCGGGGAGGACCTACGAGCAGTACTTC; cdr3_aa: CASSPGRTYEQYF
v_call: TRBV5-1; d_call: TRBD2; j_call: TRBJ2-7; clone_size: -; cdr3_nt: TGCGCCAGCAGCTGGAGTGTAGCGGGGGTCTCCTACGAGCAGTACTTC; cdr3_aa: CASSWSVAGVSYEQYF
v_call: TRBV28; d_call: -; j_call: TRBJ2-1; clone_size: -; cdr3_nt: TGTGCCAGCAGCCCCGACAATCTCTCCTACAATGAGCAGTTCTTC; cdr3_aa: CASSPDNLSYNEQFF
v_call: TRBV29-1; d_call: TRBD1; j_call: TRBJ1-5; clone_size: -; cdr3_nt: TGCAGCGTTGCTGGACAGGCAGATCAGCCCCAGCATTTT; cdr3_aa: CSVAGQADQPQHF
v_call: TRBV5-1; d_call: TRBD1; j_call: TRBJ1-5; clone_size: -; cdr3_nt: TGCGCCAGCAGCTTGGGGGACAGTAGCAATCAGCCCCAGCATTTT; cdr3_aa: CASSLGDSSNQPQHF
v_call: TRBV10-2; d_call: -; j_call: TRBJ1-1; clone_size: -; cdr3_nt: TGCGCCAGCAGCCGACAGATGAACACTGAAGCTTTCTTT; cdr3_aa: CASSRQMNTEAFF
v_call: TRBV25-1; d_call: TRBD1; j_call: TRBJ1-5; clone_size: -; cdr3_nt: TGTGCCAGCAGTGGGGTAGGGACAGGAAATCAGCCCCAGCATTTT; cdr3_aa: CASSGVGTGNQPQHF
v_call: TRBV28; d_call: TRBD1; j_call: TRBJ1-2; clone_size: -; cdr3_nt: TGTGCCAACAAAAAGCCCGACAGGGGGTCCTATGGCTACACCTTC; cdr3_aa: CANKKPDRGSYGYTF
v_call: TRBV15; d_call: TRBD2; j_call: TRBJ2-2; clone_size: -; cdr3_nt: TGTGCCACCAGTCGGGGCGGGAGTATCACCGGGGAGCTGTTTTTT; cdr3_aa: CATSRGGSITGELFF
v_call: TRBV29-1; d_call: -; j_call: TRBJ1-1; clone_size: few; cdr3_nt: TGCAGCGTTGAATACTGGGCGAACACTGAAGCTTTCTTT; cdr3_aa: CSVEYWANTEAFF
v_call: TRBV5-1; d_call: TRBD1; j_call: TRBJ1-6; clone_size: -; cdr3_nt: TGCGCCAGCAGCACCGGGACAGCCAATTCACCCCTCCACTTT; cdr3_aa: CASSTGTANSPLHF
v_call: TRBV25-1; d_call: -; j_call: TRBJ2-5; clone_size: -; cdr3_nt: TGTGCCAGCAGTGACTGGGAGATGGAAGGGACCCAGTACTTC; cdr3_aa: CASSDWEMEGTQYF
v_call: TRBV7-8; d_call: TRBD2; j_call: TRBJ2-7; clone_size: -; cdr3_nt: TGTGCCAGCAGCTTAGAAGGACTAGCAGATCCCTACGAGCAGTACTTC; cdr3_aa: CASSLEGLADPYEQYF
v_call: TRBV14; d_call: TRBD2; j_call: TRBJ2-3; clone_size: -; cdr3_nt: TGTGCCAGCAGCAGGAGGAGACTAGCGGATCCCACAGATACGCAGTATTTT; cdr3_aa: CASSRRRLADPTDTQYF
v_call: TRBV5-4; d_call: -; j_call: TRBJ2-5; clone_size: -; cdr3_nt: TGTGCCAGCAGCAGTCAGGGAAGGGAGACCCAGTACTTC; cdr3_aa: CASSSQGRETQYF
v_call: TRBV6-1; d_call: TRBD1; j_call: TRBJ1-6; clone_size: few; cdr3_nt: TGTGCCAGCAGTGCCACCGGGACAGGGGGTTCACCCCTCCACTTT; cdr3_aa: CASSATGTGGSPLHF